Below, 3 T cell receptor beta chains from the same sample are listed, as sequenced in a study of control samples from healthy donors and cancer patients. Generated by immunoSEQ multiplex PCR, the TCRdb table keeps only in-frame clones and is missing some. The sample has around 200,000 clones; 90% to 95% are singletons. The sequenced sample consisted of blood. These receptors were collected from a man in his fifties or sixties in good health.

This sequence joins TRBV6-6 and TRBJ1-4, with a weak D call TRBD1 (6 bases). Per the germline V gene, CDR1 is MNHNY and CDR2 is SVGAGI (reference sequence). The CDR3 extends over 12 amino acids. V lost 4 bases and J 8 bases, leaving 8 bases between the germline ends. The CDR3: CASSSTGEKLFF. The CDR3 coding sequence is TGTGCCAGCAGTTCTACAGGGGAAAAACTGTTTTTT.

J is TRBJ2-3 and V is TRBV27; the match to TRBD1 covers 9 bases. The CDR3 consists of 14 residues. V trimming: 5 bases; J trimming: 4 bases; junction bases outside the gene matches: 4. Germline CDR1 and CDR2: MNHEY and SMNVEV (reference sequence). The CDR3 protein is CASSTRQGADTQYF. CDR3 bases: TGTGCCAGCAGTACCCGACAGGGGGCAGATACGCAGTATTTT.

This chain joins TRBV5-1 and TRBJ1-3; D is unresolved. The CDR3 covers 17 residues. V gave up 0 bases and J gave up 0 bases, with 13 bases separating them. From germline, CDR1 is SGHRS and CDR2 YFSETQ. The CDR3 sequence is CASSLGWTSYSGNTIYF. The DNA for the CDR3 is TGCGCCAGCAGCTTGGGATGGACTTCATACTCTGGAAACACCATATATTTT.